This T cell receptor (beta chain) was documented in a study of T cell responses to AZD1222 COVID-19 vaccine. Notes on the study in general: Most donors were white British and more were female, and clonal diversity was possibly underestimated. It was only after the peak T cell response that any repertoires were sampled. Regions 160-218 and 743-854 held dominance among vaccine-associated CD4 TCRs, which spanned spike.

The CDR3 runs 13 residues. Germline lookup yields CDR1 MDHEN and CDR2 SYDVKM. V lost 1 base to trimming and J lost 3 bases, with 3 bases between them. Clones were sequenced by immunoSEQ multiplex PCR, and TCRdb holds only the in-frame ones, with some missing. The table has approximately 120,000 clones, around 90% seen once. With respect to this clone: As yet, its antigen is unknown.

This TCR came from an adult in good health. The rearrangement uses TRBV28 and TRBJ1-4, with D unclear. This specimen was peripheral blood, taken on day 0 of AZD1222 vaccination. CDR3 nucleotide sequence: TGTGCCAGCAGTTTATCCTCTAATGAAAAACTGTTTTTT. Its protein product is CASSLSSNEKLFF.